This TCR beta chain was recorded in a study of shared clonotypes between healthy human individuals. As for the study in general: CD8 memory received one plate per donor, CD8 naive two, CD4 memory three and CD4 naive three. Overall study findings and caveats: Some naive CD4 clonotypes, 4.5% to 5.5%, turned up in common across a few donors.

V lost 4 bases to trimming and J lost 1 base; unmatched junction nucleotides: 3. Germline assignment: CDR1 SGHNT and CDR2 YENEEA. This CDR3 spans 17 amino acids. The protocol was immunoSEQ multiplex PCR, while the TCRdb copy is restricted to in-frame clones and leaves out a portion. The sample has some 1,100,000 clones; about 80% are singletons. As for this clone: Antigen: not known.

V is TRBV11-3 and J is TRBJ2-5; TRBD2 aligns across 16 bases. The source material was memory CD4+ T cells from PBMCs. Subset: CD45RA-negative fraction. The receptor was isolated from a man younger than 30 in good health. Some clones in this sample may be carry-over from other donors' samples. The CDR3 DNA is TGTGCCAGCAGCTCGGGACTAGCGGGAGGGGGCCAAGAGACCCAGTACTTC. This translates into CASSSGLAGGGQETQYF. Combining the CDR3 with reference TRBV11-3 and TRBJ2-5 gives the whole variable domain EAGVVQSPRYKIIEKKQPVAFWCNPISGHNTLYWYLQNLGQGPELLIRYENEEAVDDSQLPKDRFSAERLKGVDSTLKIQPAELGDSAVYLCASSSGLAGGGQETQYFGPGTRLLVL.